This T cell receptor beta chain was obtained from a study of shared clonotypes between healthy human individuals. Losses at the gene ends were 4 bases for V and 7 bases for J; bases not matched to a gene: 8. This CDR3 contains 14 residues. Germline CDR1 and CDR2: SGDLS and YYNGEE. This clone is a singleton in its sample. Assay: immunoSEQ multiplex PCR; the TCRdb copy retains only in-frame clones and omits some. This sample has about 2.3 million clones, with over 85% found just once. The rearrangement uses TRBV9 and TRBJ2-1, with 7 bases aligning to TRBD1. This TCR derives from a man aged 18 to 35 in good health. Some clones in this sample may be carry-over from other donors' samples. The sequenced sample was naive CD4+ T cells from PBMCs. Subset meaning: CD45RA+ positively selected. The CDR3 loop reads CASSFTGVWNEQFF. In DNA form, the CDR3 reads TGTGCCAGCAGCTTCACAGGGGTGTGGAATGAGCAGTTCTTC.